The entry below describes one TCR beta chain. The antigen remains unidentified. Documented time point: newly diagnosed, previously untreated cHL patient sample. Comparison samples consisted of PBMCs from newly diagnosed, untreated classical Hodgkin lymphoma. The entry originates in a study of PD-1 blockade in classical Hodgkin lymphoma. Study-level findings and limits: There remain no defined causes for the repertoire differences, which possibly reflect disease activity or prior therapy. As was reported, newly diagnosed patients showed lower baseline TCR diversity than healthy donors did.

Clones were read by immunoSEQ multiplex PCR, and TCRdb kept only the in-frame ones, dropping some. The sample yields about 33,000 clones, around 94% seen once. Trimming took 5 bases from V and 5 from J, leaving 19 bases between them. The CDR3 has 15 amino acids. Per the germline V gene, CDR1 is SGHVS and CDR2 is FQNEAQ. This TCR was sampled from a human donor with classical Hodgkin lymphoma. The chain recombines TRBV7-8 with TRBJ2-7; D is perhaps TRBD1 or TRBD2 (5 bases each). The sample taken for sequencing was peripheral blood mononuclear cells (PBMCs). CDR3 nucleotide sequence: TGTGCCAGCAGCCCCGGCTTGGGGGTCTCACACGAGCAGTACTTC. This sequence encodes CASSPGLGVSHEQYF.